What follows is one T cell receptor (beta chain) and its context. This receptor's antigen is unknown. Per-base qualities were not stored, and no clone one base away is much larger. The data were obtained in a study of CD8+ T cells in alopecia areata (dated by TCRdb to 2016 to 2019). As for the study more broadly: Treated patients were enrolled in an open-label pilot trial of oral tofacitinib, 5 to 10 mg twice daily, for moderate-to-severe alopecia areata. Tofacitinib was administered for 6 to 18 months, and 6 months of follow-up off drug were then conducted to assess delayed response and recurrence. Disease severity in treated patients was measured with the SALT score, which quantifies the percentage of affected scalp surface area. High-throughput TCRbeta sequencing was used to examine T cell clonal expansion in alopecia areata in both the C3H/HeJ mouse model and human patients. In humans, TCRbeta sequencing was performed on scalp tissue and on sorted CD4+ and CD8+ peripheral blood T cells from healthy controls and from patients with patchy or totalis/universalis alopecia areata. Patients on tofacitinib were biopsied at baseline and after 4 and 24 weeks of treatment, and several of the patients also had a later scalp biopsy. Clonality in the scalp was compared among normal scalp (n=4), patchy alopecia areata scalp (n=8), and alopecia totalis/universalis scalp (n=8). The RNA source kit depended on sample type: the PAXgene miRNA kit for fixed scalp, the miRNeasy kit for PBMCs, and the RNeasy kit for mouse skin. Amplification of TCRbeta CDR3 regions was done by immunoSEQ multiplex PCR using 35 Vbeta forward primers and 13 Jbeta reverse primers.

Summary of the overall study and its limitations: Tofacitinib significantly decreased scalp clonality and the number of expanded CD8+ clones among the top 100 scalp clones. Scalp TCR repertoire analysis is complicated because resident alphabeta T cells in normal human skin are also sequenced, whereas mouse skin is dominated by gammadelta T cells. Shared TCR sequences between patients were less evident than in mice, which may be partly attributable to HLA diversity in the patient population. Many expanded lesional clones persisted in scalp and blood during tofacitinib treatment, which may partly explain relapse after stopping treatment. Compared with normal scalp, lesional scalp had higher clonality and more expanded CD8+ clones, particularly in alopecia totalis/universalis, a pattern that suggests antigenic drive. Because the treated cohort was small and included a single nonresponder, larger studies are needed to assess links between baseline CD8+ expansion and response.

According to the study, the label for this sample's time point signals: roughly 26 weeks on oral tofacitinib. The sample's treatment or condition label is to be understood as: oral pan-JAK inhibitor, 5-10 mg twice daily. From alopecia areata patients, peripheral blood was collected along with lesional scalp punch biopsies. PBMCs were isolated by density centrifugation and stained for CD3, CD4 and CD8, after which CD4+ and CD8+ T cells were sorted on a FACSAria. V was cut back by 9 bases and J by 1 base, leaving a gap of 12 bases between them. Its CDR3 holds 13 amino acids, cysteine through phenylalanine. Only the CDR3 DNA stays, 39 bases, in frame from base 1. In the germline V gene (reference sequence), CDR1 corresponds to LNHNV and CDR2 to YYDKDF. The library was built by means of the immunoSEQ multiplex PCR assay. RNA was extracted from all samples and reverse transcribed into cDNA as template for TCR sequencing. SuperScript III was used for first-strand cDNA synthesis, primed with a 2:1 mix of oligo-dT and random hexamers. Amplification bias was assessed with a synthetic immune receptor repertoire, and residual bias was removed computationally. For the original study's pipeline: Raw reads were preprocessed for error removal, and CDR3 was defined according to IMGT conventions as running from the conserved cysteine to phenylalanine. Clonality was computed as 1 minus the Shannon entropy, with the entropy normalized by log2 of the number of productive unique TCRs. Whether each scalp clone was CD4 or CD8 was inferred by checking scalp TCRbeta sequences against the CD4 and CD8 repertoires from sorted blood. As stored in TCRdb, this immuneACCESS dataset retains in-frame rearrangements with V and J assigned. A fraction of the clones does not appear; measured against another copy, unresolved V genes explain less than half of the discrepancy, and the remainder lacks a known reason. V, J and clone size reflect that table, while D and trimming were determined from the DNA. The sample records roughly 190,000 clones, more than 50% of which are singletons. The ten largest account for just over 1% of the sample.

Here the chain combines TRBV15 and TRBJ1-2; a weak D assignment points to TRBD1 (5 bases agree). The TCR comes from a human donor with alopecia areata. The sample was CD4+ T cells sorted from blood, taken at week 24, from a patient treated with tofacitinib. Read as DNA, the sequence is TGTGCCACGAGAGGGGAGAGTAACTATGGCTACACCTTC. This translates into CATRGESNYGYTF. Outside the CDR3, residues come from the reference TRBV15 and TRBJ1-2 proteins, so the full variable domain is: DAMVIQNPRYQVTQFGKPVTLSCSQTLNHNVMYWYQQKSSQAPKLLFHYYDKDFNNEADTPDNFQSRRPNTSFCFLDIRSPGLGDTAMYLCATRGESNYGYTFGSGTRLTVV.